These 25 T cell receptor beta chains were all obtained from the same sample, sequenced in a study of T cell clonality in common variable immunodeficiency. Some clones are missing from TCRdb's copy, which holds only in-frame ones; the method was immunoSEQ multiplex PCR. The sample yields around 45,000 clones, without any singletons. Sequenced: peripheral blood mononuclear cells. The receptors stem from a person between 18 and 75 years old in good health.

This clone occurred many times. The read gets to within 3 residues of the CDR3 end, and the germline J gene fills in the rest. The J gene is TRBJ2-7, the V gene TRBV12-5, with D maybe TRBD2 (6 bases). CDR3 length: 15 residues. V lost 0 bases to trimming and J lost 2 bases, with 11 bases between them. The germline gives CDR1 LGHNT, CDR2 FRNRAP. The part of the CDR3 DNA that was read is TGTGCTAGTGGTTTGGTCGGGAGCGGACCCTACGAG. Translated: CASGLVGSGPYE. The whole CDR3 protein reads CASGLVGSGPYEQYF.

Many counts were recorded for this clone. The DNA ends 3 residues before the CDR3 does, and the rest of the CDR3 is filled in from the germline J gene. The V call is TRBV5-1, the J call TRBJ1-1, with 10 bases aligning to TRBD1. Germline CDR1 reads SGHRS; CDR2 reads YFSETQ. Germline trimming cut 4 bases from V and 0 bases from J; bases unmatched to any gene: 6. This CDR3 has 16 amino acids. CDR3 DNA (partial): TGCGCCAGCAGCCCGGGGGACAGGGGATTGAACACTGAA. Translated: CASSPGDRGLNTE. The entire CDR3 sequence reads CASSPGDRGLNTEAFF.

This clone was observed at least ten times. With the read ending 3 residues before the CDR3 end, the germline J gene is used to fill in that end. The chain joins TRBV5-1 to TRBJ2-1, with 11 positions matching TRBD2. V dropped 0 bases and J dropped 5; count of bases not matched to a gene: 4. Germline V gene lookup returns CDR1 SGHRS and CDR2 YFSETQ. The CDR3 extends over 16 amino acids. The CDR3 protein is CASSLVLAGGHNEQFF. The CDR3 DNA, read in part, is TGCGCCAGCAGCTTGGTCCTAGCGGGGGGCCACAATGAG.

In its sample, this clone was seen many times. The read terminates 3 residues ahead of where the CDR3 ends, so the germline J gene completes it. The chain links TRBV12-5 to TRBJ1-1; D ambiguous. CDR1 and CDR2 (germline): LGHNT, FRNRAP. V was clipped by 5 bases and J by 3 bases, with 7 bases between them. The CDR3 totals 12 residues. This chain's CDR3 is CASGVSDTEAFF. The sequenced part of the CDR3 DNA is TGTGCTAGTGGTGTAAGCGACACTGAA.

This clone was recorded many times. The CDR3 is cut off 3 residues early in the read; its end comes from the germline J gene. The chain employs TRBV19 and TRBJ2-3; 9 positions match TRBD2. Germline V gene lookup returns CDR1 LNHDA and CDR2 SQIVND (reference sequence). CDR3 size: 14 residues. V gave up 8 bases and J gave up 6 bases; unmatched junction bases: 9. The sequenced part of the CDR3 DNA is TGTGCCAGTTCCTTAGCGGGAGTGACGGATACG. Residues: CASSLAGVTDT. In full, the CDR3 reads CASSLAGVTDTQYF.

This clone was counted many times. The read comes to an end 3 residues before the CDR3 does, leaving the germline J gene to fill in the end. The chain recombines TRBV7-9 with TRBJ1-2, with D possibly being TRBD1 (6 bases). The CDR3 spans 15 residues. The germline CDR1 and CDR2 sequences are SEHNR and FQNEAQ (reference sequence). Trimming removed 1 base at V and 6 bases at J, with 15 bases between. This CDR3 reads CASSLGTQGLDGYTF. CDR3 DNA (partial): TGTGCCAGCAGCTTAGGTACCCAGGGGCTTGATGGC.

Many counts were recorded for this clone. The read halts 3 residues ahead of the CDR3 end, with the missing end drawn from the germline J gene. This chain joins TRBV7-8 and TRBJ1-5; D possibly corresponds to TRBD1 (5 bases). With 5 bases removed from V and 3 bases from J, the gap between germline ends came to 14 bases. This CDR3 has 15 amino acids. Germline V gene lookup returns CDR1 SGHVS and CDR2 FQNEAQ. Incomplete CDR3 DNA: TGTGCCAGCAGCACCCACCAAGGGGACAATCAGCCC. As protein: CASSTHQGDNQP. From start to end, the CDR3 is CASSTHQGDNQPQHF.

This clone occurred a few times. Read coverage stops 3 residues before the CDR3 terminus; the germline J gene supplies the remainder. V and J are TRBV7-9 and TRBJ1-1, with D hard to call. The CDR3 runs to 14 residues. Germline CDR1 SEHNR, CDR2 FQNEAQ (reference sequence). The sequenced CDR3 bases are TGTGCCAGCAGCCCTAGCGGGAGTCGGGAGACA. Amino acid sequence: CASSPSGSRET. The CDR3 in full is CASSPSGSRETAFF.

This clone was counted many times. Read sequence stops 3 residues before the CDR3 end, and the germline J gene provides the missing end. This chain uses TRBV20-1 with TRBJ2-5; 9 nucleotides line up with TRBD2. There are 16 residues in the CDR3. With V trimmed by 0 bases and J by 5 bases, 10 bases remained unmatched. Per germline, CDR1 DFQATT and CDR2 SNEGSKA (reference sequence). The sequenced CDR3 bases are TGCAGTGCTAGAGATTCCTCAGCGGGGGGTGGGGAGACC. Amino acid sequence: CSARDSSAGGGET. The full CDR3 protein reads CSARDSSAGGGETQYF.

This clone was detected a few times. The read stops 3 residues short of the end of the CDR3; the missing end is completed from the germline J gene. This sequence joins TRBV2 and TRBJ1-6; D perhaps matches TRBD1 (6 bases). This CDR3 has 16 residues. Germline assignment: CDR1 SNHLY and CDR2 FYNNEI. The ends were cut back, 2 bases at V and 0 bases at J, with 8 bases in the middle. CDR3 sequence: CASSEQGFSYNSPLHF. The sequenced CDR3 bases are TGTGCCAGCAGTGAACAGGGGTTCTCCTATAATTCACCC.

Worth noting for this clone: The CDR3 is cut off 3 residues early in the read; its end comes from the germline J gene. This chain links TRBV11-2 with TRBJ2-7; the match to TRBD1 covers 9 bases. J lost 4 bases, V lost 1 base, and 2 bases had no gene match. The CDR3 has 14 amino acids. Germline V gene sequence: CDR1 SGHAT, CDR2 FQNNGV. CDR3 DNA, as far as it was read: TGTGCCAGCAGCTTAGGGACAGGGGTGTACGAG. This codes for CASSLGTGVYE. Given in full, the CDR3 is CASSLGTGVYEQYF.

CDR3 region: CASSLDATEAFF. The sequenced part of the CDR3 DNA is TGTGCCAGCAGCTTAGATGCGACTGAA. The V gene is TRBV11-1, the J gene TRBJ1-1, with unresolved D. The read falls 3 residues short of the CDR3 end, and the missing part is taken from the germline J gene. Trimming removed 1 base from V and 5 bases from J, with 5 bases in between. CDR1 is SGHAT, CDR2 FQDESV, per germline (reference sequence). CDR3 size: 12 residues.

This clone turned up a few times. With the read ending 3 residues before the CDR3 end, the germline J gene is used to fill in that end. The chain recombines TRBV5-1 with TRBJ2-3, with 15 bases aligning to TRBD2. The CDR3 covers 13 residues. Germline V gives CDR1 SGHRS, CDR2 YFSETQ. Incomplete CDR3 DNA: TGCGCCTCGGGACTAGCGGGAGGAGAGACG. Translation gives CASGLAGGET. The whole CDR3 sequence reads CASGLAGGETQYF.

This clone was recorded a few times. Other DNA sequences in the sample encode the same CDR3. The CDR3 loop reads CSTRGDEGYTF. The sequenced CDR3 bases are TGCAGTACCCGGGGAGATGAGGGC. The chain combines TRBV29-1 with TRBJ1-2; D is undetermined. The missing CDR3 end, 3 residues past where the read stops, is filled in from the germline J gene. The CDR3 covers 11 residues. Per germline, CDR1 SQVTM and CDR2 ANQGSEA.

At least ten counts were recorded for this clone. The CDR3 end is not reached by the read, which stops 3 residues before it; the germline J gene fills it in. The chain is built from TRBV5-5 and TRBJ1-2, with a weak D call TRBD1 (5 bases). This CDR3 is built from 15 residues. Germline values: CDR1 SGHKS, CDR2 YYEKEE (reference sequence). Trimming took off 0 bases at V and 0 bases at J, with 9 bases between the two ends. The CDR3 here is CASSLAGPTNYGYTF. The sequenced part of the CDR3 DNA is TGTGCCAGCAGCTTGGCAGGGCCGACTAACTATGGC.

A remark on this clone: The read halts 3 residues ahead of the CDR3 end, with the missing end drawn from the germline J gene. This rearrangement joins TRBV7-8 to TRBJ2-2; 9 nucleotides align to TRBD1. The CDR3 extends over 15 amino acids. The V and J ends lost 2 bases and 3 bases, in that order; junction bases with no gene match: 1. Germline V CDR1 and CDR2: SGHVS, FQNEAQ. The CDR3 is CASSLRTGDTGELFF. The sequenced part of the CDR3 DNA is TGTGCCAGCAGCTTACGGACAGGGGACACCGGGGAG.

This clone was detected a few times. The CDR3: CASSPGQALYGQYF. Incomplete CDR3 DNA: TGTGCCAGCAGCCCCGGACAGGCCCTCTATGGT. The chain links TRBV7-2 to TRBJ2-4; 7 bases are shared with TRBD1. Read coverage stops 3 residues before the CDR3 terminus; the germline J gene supplies the remainder. The CDR3 is made up of 14 amino acids. The germline CDR1 and CDR2 sequences are SGHTA and FQGNSA.

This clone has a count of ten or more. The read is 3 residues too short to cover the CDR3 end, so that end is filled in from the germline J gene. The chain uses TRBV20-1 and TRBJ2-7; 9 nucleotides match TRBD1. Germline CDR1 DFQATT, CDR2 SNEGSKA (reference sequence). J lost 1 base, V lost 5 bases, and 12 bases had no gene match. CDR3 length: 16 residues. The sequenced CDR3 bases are TGCAGTGCTCGTCCCATCGGGACAGGGTCATCCTACGAG. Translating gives CSARPIGTGSSYE. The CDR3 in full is CSARPIGTGSSYEQYF.

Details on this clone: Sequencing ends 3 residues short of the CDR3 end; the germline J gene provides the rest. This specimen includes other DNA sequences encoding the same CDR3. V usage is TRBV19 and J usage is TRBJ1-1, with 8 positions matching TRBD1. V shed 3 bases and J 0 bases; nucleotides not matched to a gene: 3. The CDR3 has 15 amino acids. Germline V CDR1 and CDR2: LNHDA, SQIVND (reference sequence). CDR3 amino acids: CASSIPGQVNTEAFF. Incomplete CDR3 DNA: TGTGCCAGTAGTATCCCGGGACAGGTGAACACTGAA.

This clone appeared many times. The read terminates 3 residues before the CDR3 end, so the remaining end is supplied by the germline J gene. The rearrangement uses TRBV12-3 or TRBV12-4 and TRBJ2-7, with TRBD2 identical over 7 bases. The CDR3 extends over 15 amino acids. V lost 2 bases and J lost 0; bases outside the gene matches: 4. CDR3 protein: CASSLYGTNSYEQYF. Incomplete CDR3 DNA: TGTGCCAGCAGTTTATACGGGACTAACTCCTACGAG.

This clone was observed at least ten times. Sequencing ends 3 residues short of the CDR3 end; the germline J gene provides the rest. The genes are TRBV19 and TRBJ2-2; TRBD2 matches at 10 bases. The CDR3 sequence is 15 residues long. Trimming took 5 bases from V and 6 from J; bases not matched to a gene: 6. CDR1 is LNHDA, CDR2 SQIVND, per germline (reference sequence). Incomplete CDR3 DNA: TGTGCCAGTAGTTTAGCGGGGGGACGGCCCGGGGAG. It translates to CASSLAGGRPGE. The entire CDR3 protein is CASSLAGGRPGELFF. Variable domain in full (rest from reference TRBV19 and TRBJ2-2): DGGITQSPKYLFRKEGQNVTLSCEQNLNHDAMYWYRQDPGQGLRLIYYSQIVNDFQKGDIAEGYSVSREKKESFPLTVTSAQKNPTAFYLCASSLAGGRPGELFFGEGSRLTVL.

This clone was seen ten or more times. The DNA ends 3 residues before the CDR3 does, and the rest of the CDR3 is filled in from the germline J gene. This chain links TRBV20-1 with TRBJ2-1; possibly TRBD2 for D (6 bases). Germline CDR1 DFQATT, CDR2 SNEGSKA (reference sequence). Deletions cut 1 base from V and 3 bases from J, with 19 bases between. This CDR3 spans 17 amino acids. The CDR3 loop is CSARADLRTIGYNEQFF. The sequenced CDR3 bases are TGCAGTGCTAGAGCTGACCTCCGGACTATAGGCTACAATGAG.

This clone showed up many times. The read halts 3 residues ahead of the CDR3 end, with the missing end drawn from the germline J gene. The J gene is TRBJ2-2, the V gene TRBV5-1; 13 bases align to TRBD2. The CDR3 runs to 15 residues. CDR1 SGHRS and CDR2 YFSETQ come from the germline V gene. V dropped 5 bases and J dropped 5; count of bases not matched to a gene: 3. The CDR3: CASRGTSGKTGELFF. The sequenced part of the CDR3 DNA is TGCGCCAGCAGAGGGACTAGCGGGAAGACCGGGGAG. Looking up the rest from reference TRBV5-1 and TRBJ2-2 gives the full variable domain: KAGVTQTPRYLIKTRGQQVTLSCSPISGHRSVSWYQQTPGQGLQFLFEYFSETQRNKGNFPGRFSGRQFSNSRSEMNVSTLELGDSALYLCASRGTSGKTGELFFGEGSRLTVL.

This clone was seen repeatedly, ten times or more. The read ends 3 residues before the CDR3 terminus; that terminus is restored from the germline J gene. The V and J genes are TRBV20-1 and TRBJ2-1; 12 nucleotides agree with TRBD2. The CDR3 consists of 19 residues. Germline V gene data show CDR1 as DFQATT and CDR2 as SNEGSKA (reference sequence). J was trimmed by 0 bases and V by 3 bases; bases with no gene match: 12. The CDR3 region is CSARTTGLAGRSSYNEQFF. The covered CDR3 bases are TGCAGTGCTAGGACCACCGGACTAGCGGGACGGAGCTCCTACAATGAG.

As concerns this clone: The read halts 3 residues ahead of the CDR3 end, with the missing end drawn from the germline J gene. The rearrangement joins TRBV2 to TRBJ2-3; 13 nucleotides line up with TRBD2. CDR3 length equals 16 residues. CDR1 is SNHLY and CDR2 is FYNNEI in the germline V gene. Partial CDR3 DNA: TGTGCCAGCAGTGGGACTAGCGGGGGACTCCAAGAGACG. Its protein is CASSGTSGGLQET. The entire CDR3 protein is CASSGTSGGLQETQYF.